The 16 T cell receptor beta chains presented below share a single source sample, sequenced in a study of tissue T cells after allogeneic stem cell transplantation. Specified time point: mouse harvest day 7 after allogeneic transplant. Tail vein injection delivered 10^7 T-cell-depleted bone marrow cells and 10^6 splenic CD5+ T cells. Assay used: immunoSEQ multiplex PCR; TCRdb lists only in-frame clones, some missing. The data show about 7,800 clones, more than 35% seen once. Sequencing input: gut tissue. The receptors were sampled from a female BALB/c mouse given C57BL/6 T cells with graft-versus-host disease after an allogeneic hematopoietic cell transplant.

This clone was found once. Germline and genes: mouse. Read data end 1 residue before the CDR3 end; the end is taken from the germline J gene. This sequence joins TRBV13-3 and TRBJ2-3, with TRBD2 matching 8 bases. The CDR3 contains 14 residues. Germline values: CDR1 NNHDY, CDR2 SYVADS. After removal of 4 bases from V and 0 bases from J, the junction contained 1 base not matched to a gene. CDR3 protein: CASSLGGSAETLYF. CDR3 bases read: TGTGCCAGCAGTCTGGGGGGCAGTGCAGAAACGCTGTAT.

In this sample, this clone is medium-sized (0.01 to 0.1%). Gene names and germline refer to mouse. The read ends 1 residue shy of where the CDR3 ends; the end is completed using the germline J gene. The rearrangement links TRBV1 to TRBJ2-5, with 10 bases identical to TRBD1. The CDR3 length is 13 residues. The trim removed 3 bases at V and 6 bases at J, leaving 0 bases unmatched. Germline V CDR1 and CDR2: NSQYPW, LRSPGD (reference sequence). CDR3 amino acids: CTCSATGGDTQYF. The sequenced part of the CDR3 DNA is TGCACCTGCAGTGCGACAGGGGGCGACACCCAGTAC.

This clone was observed a handful of times. The gene symbols are mouse symbols. The CDR3 extends 1 residue past the end of the read, so its final part is completed from the germline J gene. The chain links TRBV12-2 to TRBJ2-7, with 8 nucleotides matching TRBD2. CDR1 is SGHLS, CDR2 HYDKME, per germline. The J segment lost 4 bases and the V segment lost 0 bases, leaving 4 bases of the junction unmatched. The CDR3 runs 14 residues. The CDR3 DNA, read in part, is TGTGCCAGCTCTCTCGAACTGGGGGTGTATGAACAGTAC. This sequence encodes CASSLELGVYEQY. The complete CDR3 sequence is CASSLELGVYEQYF.

Notes on this clone: Genes here carry mouse names. The read gets to within 1 residue of the CDR3 end, and the germline J gene fills in the rest. The chain uses TRBV31 and TRBJ2-3; weak D call: TRBD2 (6 bases). Germline CDR1 GKSSPN, CDR2 SITVG. The CDR3 consists of 15 residues. V lost 2 bases, J lost 3 bases, and 15 bases lay in between. The CDR3 bases that were read are TGTGCCTGGAGTTCCCGGGACTTTTGGGCAGAAACGCTGTAT. It encodes CAWSSRDFWAETLY. The CDR3 as a whole reads CAWSSRDFWAETLYF.

The sample holds a few counts of this clone. The listed genes are named as in mouse. The read terminates 1 residue before the CDR3 end, so the remaining end is supplied by the germline J gene. The gene calls are TRBV13-3 and TRBJ2-3, with D perhaps TRBD1 or TRBD2 (5 bases each). Germline V CDR1 and CDR2: NNHDY, SYVADS. This CDR3 comprises 14 residues. Between the trimmed V and J ends, which lost 3 bases and 0 bases, there was a span of 8 bases. This CDR3 reads CASSAGPSAETLYF. The CDR3 DNA, read in part, is TGTGCCAGCAGTGCGGGACCGAGTGCAGAAACGCTGTAT.

This clone showed up just a few times. The gene names given are mouse names. Read data end 1 residue before the CDR3 end; the end is taken from the germline J gene. Other DNA sequences from this sample encode an identical CDR3 as well. The rearrangement uses TRBV26 and TRBJ2-7, with a weak D call TRBD1 (6 bases). Looked up from germline, CDR1 is KGHPV and CDR2 is FQNQEV (reference sequence). V lost 3 bases and J 0 bases, leaving 6 bases between the germline ends. This CDR3 region has 13 residues. The CDR3 loop is CASSLGGSYEQYF. CDR3 bases read: TGTGCCAGCAGTCTAGGGGGCTCCTATGAACAGTAC. The whole variable domain, remainder taken from reference TRBV26 and TRBJ2-7, is NSKVIQTPRYLVKGQGQKAKMRCIPEKGHPVVFWYQQNKNNEFKFLINFQNQEVLQQIDMTEKRFSAECPSNSPCSLEIQSSEAGDSALYLCASSLGGSYEQYFGPGTRLTVL.

About this clone itself: Gene and germline names: mouse. With the read ending 1 residue before the CDR3 end, the germline J gene is used to fill in that end. The chain has TRBV16 and TRBJ1-4; a possible D gene is TRBD1 (5 bases). Between the trimmed V and J ends, which lost 1 base and 3 bases, there was a span of 6 bases. The CDR3 is 14 amino acids. Germline CDR1 reads SGHSA; CDR2 reads FRNQAP. The sequenced CDR3 bases are TGTGCAAGCAGCTTAGGACAGACCAACGAAAGATTATTT. Translating gives CASSLGQTNERLF. The full CDR3 is CASSLGQTNERLFF.

Points on this clone: Gene and germline names: mouse. The CDR3 end falls 1 residue outside the read, so it is completed with the germline J gene. The chain carries TRBV31 and TRBJ1-3; the match to TRBD1 covers 12 bases. With V trimmed by 0 bases and J by 2 bases, 2 bases remained unmatched. This CDR3 is 16 amino acids long. Germline lookup yields CDR1 GKSSPN and CDR2 SITVG. The sequenced part of the CDR3 DNA is TGTGCCTGGAGTCTAGGGACAGGGGGCGCTGGAAATACGCTCTAT. This sequence encodes CAWSLGTGGAGNTLY. The CDR3, in full, reads CAWSLGTGGAGNTLYF.

This clone was seen once. Mouse gene names and germline throughout. The sequenced fragment ends 1 residue before the CDR3 boundary, so the rest is inferred from the germline J gene. V usage is TRBV2 and J usage is TRBJ2-5, with 7 bases identical to TRBD2. The CDR3 runs 14 residues. V was clipped by 1 base and J by 3 bases; unmatched bases: 1. CDR1 LGHNA and CDR2 YSYQKL come from the germline V gene. Partial CDR3 DNA: TGTGCCAGCAGCCAAGGCTGGGGGCAAGACACCCAGTAC. Translating gives CASSQGWGQDTQY. The complete CDR3 sequence is CASSQGWGQDTQYF.

About this clone: Germline and genes: mouse. The read terminates 1 residue before the CDR3 end, so the remaining end is supplied by the germline J gene. The rearrangement links TRBV26 to TRBJ2-1; tentative D call: TRBD1 (6 bases). The germline V gene has CDR1 KGHPV and CDR2 FQNQEV (reference sequence). The CDR3 contains 15 residues. V was shortened by 4 bases and J by 0 bases, with 10 bases between the two germline ends. The CDR3 DNA, read in part, is TGTGCCAGCAGTCCGGGACATCTTAACTATGCTGAGCAGTTC. It specifies CASSPGHLNYAEQF. The complete CDR3 reads CASSPGHLNYAEQFF.

This clone was recorded a few times. Here the gene names and germline are mouse. The CDR3 end lies 1 residue beyond the end of the read and is filled in from the germline J gene. The chain joins TRBV17 to TRBJ1-5; D is ambiguous. CDR3 length equals 15 residues. CDR1 MNHDT and CDR2 YYDKIL come from the germline V gene. Between the trimmed V and J ends, which lost 3 bases and 0 bases, there was a span of 9 bases. The CDR3 is CASSSRGNNNQAPLF. Partial CDR3 DNA: TGTGCTAGCAGTAGTCGGGGAAATAACAACCAGGCTCCGCTT.

By share, this clone ranks as medium-sized. Gene names follow the mouse nomenclature. The CDR3 end lies 1 residue beyond the end of the read and is filled in from the germline J gene. The chain couples TRBV14 to TRBJ2-7; 9 bases match TRBD1. There are 13 residues in the CDR3. Germline V gene sequence: CDR1 SGHDT, CDR2 FRDEAV. The J segment lost 7 bases and the V segment lost 2 bases, leaving 4 bases of the junction unmatched. This CDR3 is CASSLQGAGEQYF. The CDR3 bases that were read are TGTGCCAGCAGTTTACAGGGGGCGGGGGAACAGTAC.

Within the sample, this clone is medium-sized. Genes and germline are mouse. The read terminates 1 residue before the CDR3 end, so the remaining end is supplied by the germline J gene. This chain uses TRBV16 with TRBJ2-1, with a tentative D call TRBD1 (5 bases). This CDR3 has 13 residues. In germline, CDR1 is SGHSA, CDR2 FRNQAP. The V gene lost 5 bases and the J gene lost 2 bases, with 7 bases spanning the gap. The sequenced CDR3 bases are TGTGCAAGCAGCCTAGGGGACTATGCTGAGCAGTTC. Translated: CASSLGDYAEQF. Given in full, the CDR3 is CASSLGDYAEQFF.

A word on this clone: Gene names are mouse gene names. The missing CDR3 end, 1 residue past where the read stops, is filled in from the germline J gene. The V and J genes are TRBV20 and TRBJ1-3, with TRBD1 matching over 10 bases. The CDR3 has 13 amino acids. The germline V gene encodes CDR1 GFQATS and CDR2 STVNSAI. Incomplete CDR3 DNA: TGTGGGGGGGACAGGGGTTCTGGAAATACGCTCTAT. Protein product: CGGDRGSGNTLY. The whole CDR3 protein is CGGDRGSGNTLYF.

Remarks on this clone: Any gene name here is a mouse gene name. The observed sequence ends 1 residue before the CDR3 terminus, with the missing tail filled in from the germline J gene. The chain uses TRBV15 and TRBJ2-4; 11 bases line up with TRBD2. Losses at the gene ends were 6 bases for V and 0 bases for J; bases not matched to a gene: 2. This CDR3 contains 15 residues. Germline CDR1 is SGHND and CDR2 is FRSKSL. Partial CDR3 DNA: TGTGCCAGCAGAGGACTGGGGGGAAGTCAAAACACCTTGTAC. As protein: CASRGLGGSQNTLY. The full CDR3 protein reads CASRGLGGSQNTLYF.

As regards this clone: Genes here carry mouse names. Read sequence stops 1 residue before the CDR3 end, and the germline J gene provides the missing end. This chain links TRBV1 with TRBJ2-1, with 9 bases aligning to TRBD1. The V and J ends lost 4 bases and 7 bases, in that order; junction bases with no gene match: 5. This CDR3 has 14 amino acids. Germline lookup yields CDR1 NSQYPW and CDR2 LRSPGD (reference sequence). Incomplete CDR3 DNA: TGCACCTGCAGTGTACAGGGGGCGCGAGCTGAGCAGTTC. It yields the protein CTCSVQGARAEQF. The whole CDR3 protein reads CTCSVQGARAEQFF. The complete variable domain, with remaining parts taken from reference TRBV1 and TRBJ2-1, reads VTLLEQNPRWRLVPRGQAVNLRCILKNSQYPWMSWYQQDLQKQLQWLFTLRSPGDKEVKSLPGADYLATRVTDTELRLQVANMSQGRTLYCTCSVQGARAEQFFGPGTRLTVL.